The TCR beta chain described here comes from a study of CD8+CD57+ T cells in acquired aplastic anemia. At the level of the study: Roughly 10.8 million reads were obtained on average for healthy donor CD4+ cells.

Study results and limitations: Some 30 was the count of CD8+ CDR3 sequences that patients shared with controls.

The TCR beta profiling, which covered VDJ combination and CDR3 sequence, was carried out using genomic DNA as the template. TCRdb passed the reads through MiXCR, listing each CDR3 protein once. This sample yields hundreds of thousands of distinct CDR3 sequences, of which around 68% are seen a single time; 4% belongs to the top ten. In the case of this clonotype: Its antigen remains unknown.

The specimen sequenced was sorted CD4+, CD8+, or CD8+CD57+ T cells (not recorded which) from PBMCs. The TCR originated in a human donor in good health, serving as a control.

CDR3 DNA sequence: TGCAGCTTAGGGGAGACCCAGTACTTC. Its translation is CSLGETQYF. The chain has TRBV29-1 and TRBJ2-5; D uncertain. Trimming removed 8 bases at V and 5 bases at J, with 6 bases between. In germline, CDR1 is SQVTM, CDR2 ANQGSEA. The length of the CDR3 is 9 residues.